A selection of T cell receptor beta chains follows, all from one sample in a study of cytomegalovirus exposure and HLA in healthy donors. Data came from immunoSEQ multiplex PCR; TCRdb stores just in-frame clones and leaves some out. Of about 190,000 clones in the sample, 87% are singletons; the top ten hold 1% to 1.5%. Sequencing was done on a sample of PBMCs. The source is a man between 25 and 39 years old in good health and CMV-seronegative. CDR3s include the opening cysteine and the closing phenylalanine or tryptophan. Each record gives: CDR3 protein, CDR3 DNA, V gene, J gene, D gene, CDR3 length, clone size. The D gene is left open where the match is weak. The listing skips clone size in some rows; elsewhere it reads once, few, many or a size class.

CASSTPGTSGSTQYF,TGTGCCAGCAGCACCCCCGGGACTAGCGGGAGCACGCAGTATTTT,TRBV11-2,TRBJ2-3,TRBD2,15,NA
CAIRKGAPDTQYF,TGTGCCATCAGGAAGGGGGCCCCGGATACGCAGTATTTT,TRBV10-3,TRBJ2-3,TRBD1,13,NA
CASSQAYTGELFF,TGTGCCAGCAGCCAAGCTTACACCGGGGAGCTGTTTTTT,TRBV14,TRBJ2-2,NA,13,few
CASSRGGSSYEQYF,TGCGCCAGCAGCCGAGGAGGGTCTTCGTACGAGCAGTACTTC,TRBV5-1,TRBJ2-7,NA,14,NA
CASSYSVTRGDTQYF,TGTGCCAGCAGTTACTCGGTCACCCGAGGTGATACGCAGTATTTT,TRBV6-6,TRBJ2-3,NA,15,few
CASRAPDSYDTQYF,TGTGCCAGCAGGGCCCCGGACTCCTATGATACGCAGTATTTT,TRBV28,TRBJ2-3,NA,14,NA
CASSFSSGGETQYF,TGTGCCAGCAGCTTCTCTAGCGGGGGAGAGACCCAGTACTTC,TRBV7-2,TRBJ2-5,TRBD2,14,NA
CASSPRDRVHGQYF,TGTGCCAGCAGCCCCCGTGACAGGGTGCACGGGCAGTACTTC,TRBV7-9,TRBJ2-7,TRBD1,14,NA
CASSDPGARGYEQYF,TGTGCCAGCAGCGACCCGGGTGCCAGGGGATACGAGCAGTACTTC,TRBV11-2,TRBJ2-7,NA,15,NA
CASSFVLQANTGELFF,TGTGCCAGCAGTTTTGTACTACAGGCGAACACCGGGGAGCTGTTTTTT,TRBV27,TRBJ2-2,NA,16,NA
CASSYPGQHTEAFF,TGTGCCAGCAGTTACCCGGGACAGCACACTGAAGCTTTCTTT,TRBV28,TRBJ1-1,TRBD1,14,NA
CASSYTGQAKGTEAFF,TGTGCCAGCAGTTACACCGGACAGGCGAAAGGCACTGAAGCTTTCTTT,TRBV6-5,TRBJ1-1,TRBD1,16,NA
CASSFSQGFAKTQYF,TGTGCCAGCAGCTTTAGTCAGGGGTTCGCGAAGACCCAGTACTTC,TRBV7-6,TRBJ2-5,NA,15,NA
CASSEKGQGGQPQHF,TGTGCCAGCAGTGAAAAAGGACAGGGAGGTCAGCCCCAGCATTTT,TRBV6-1,TRBJ1-5,TRBD1,15,NA
CASRTGGDEQYF,TGTGCCAGCAGGACAGGGGGCGACGAGCAGTACTTC,TRBV6-5,TRBJ2-7,TRBD1,12,NA
CASSRTRLRGPQPQHF,TGCGCCAGCAGCCGGACAAGACTCAGGGGGCCCCAGCCCCAGCATTTT,TRBV4-1,TRBJ1-5,TRBD1,16,NA
CASKSRGHTGELFF,TGTGCCAGCAAAAGCAGGGGCCACACCGGGGAGCTGTTTTTT,TRBV2,TRBJ2-2,NA,14,NA
CASSLIPGGGTGELFF,TGTGCCAGCAGCCTTATTCCAGGGGGTGGTACCGGGGAGCTGTTTTTT,TRBV27,TRBJ2-2,TRBD1,16,NA
CASSHGLAGASTDTQYF,TGCGCCAGCAGCCATGGACTAGCGGGAGCTAGCACAGATACGCAGTATTTT,TRBV4-1,TRBJ2-3,TRBD2,17,few
CASSWGPGQPQHF,TGTGCCAGCAGCTGGGGCCCCGGTCAGCCCCAGCATTTT,TRBV11-2,TRBJ1-5,NA,13,NA
CASRAGTGDEKLFF,TGCGCCAGCAGGGCCGGGACAGGGGACGAAAAACTGTTTTTT,TRBV5-1,TRBJ1-4,TRBD1,14,NA
CASVLGDNEQFF,TGTGCTTCAGTGTTGGGCGACAATGAGCAGTTCTTC,TRBV7-9,TRBJ2-1,NA,12,NA
CASSLSPYTQYF,TGTGCCAGCAGTTTATCCCCCTATACGCAGTATTTT,TRBV28,TRBJ2-3,NA,12,NA
CASSRARTQYF,TGTGCCAGCAGCCGGGCGAGGACCCAGTACTTC,TRBV14,TRBJ2-5,NA,11,NA
CASSYTSGGAYEQYF,TGTGCCAGCAGCTACACTAGCGGGGGGGCCTACGAGCAGTACTTC,TRBV7-2,TRBJ2-7,TRBD2,15,NA
CASSQLGGGGSYQETQYF,TGTGCCAGCAGCCAACTTGGAGGGGGGGGGTCGTACCAAGAGACCCAGTACTTC,TRBV28,TRBJ2-5,NA,18,once
CASSLGQGAEAFF,TGTGCCAGCAGCTTAGGACAGGGGGCTGAAGCTTTCTTT,TRBV11-2,TRBJ1-1,TRBD1,13,once
CASSLSGQYNTGELFF,TGCGCCAGCAGCTTATCGGGACAGTACAACACCGGGGAGCTGTTTTTT,TRBV5-1,TRBJ2-2,TRBD1,16,NA
CASGARGYQPQHF,TGTGCCAGCGGTGCGAGGGGGTATCAGCCCCAGCATTTT,TRBV6-5,TRBJ1-5,NA,13,NA
CASRKGLGIDEQFF,TGTGCCAGCCGTAAGGGACTAGGTATTGATGAGCAGTTCTTC,TRBV6-1,TRBJ2-1,TRBD2,14,once
CASRRRTSGGPPNTGELFF,TGTGCCAGCAGACGACGGACTAGCGGGGGGCCTCCGAACACCGGGGAGCTGTTTTTT,TRBV28,TRBJ2-2,TRBD2,19,NA
CASRSGLAGDSYNEQFF,TGTGCCAGCAGATCGGGACTAGCGGGGGACTCCTACAATGAGCAGTTCTTC,TRBV5-4,TRBJ2-1,TRBD2,17,NA
CASSLGGQNNQPQHF,TGCGCCAGCAGCTTGGGGGGCCAGAACAATCAGCCCCAGCATTTT,TRBV5-1,TRBJ1-5,NA,15,NA
CASSFSGGSYVYTF,TGCGCCAGCAGCTTTTCAGGGGGAAGCTATGTCTACACCTTC,TRBV5-1,TRBJ1-2,TRBD1,14,NA
CASSYRGGSKETQYF,TGTGCCAGCAGTTACAGGGGAGGGAGTAAGGAGACCCAGTACTTC,TRBV6-6,TRBJ2-5,TRBD2,15,NA
CASSPFPVAGNTGELFF,TGTGCCAGCTCACCGTTCCCGGTAGCGGGGAACACCGGGGAGCTGTTTTTT,TRBV18,TRBJ2-2,TRBD2,17,NA
CASSSRQGNYGYTF,TGTGCCAGCAGCTCACGACAGGGGAACTATGGCTACACCTTC,TRBV11-2,TRBJ1-2,TRBD1,14,NA
CASSLKRGGSYEQYF,TGTGCCAGCAGTTTAAAGCGGGGGGGTTCCTACGAGCAGTACTTC,TRBV27,TRBJ2-7,TRBD2,15,NA
CASSEMESTDTQYF,TGTGCCAGCAGTGAAATGGAGAGCACAGATACGCAGTATTTT,TRBV25-1,TRBJ2-3,NA,14,NA
CASSQGLAGYYEQYF,TGTGCCAGCAGCCAAGGACTAGCGGGTTACTACGAGCAGTACTTC,TRBV4-2,TRBJ2-7,TRBD2,15,few
CASSRPDRAGEQYF,TGTGCCAGCAGCCGCCCGGACAGGGCAGGGGAGCAGTACTTC,TRBV7-9,TRBJ2-7,TRBD1,14,NA
CASSLVGVGNTEAFF,TGTGCCAGCAGCTTGGTAGGGGTTGGGAACACTGAAGCTTTCTTT,TRBV11-2,TRBJ1-1,NA,15,few
CASSRPRGGQGEQFF,TGTGCCAGCAGCCGTCCGAGGGGGGGACAGGGTGAGCAGTTCTTC,TRBV7-6,TRBJ2-1,TRBD1,15,NA
CASRPYLDAGELFF,TGTGCCAGCAGGCCCTATCTAGATGCCGGGGAGCTGTTTTTT,TRBV14,TRBJ2-2,NA,14,NA
CASRVVSTNYEQYF,TGTGCCAGCAGGGTTGTAAGCACCAACTACGAGCAGTACTTC,TRBV6-6,TRBJ2-7,NA,14,once
CASRSSNTGELFF,TGTGCCAGCAGGTCCTCGAACACCGGGGAGCTGTTTTTT,TRBV7-9,TRBJ2-2,NA,13,NA
CASSSAANSYNEQFF,TGTGCCAGCAGCTCGGCGGCTAACTCCTACAATGAGCAGTTCTTC,TRBV12-1,TRBJ2-1,NA,15,NA
CSAKQGNTIYF,TGCAGCGCCAAACAGGGAAACACCATATATTTT,TRBV29-1,TRBJ1-3,NA,11,NA
CASSLDLRGAGETQYF,TGCGCCAGCAGCTTGGATCTCCGGGGGGCTGGGGAGACCCAGTACTTC,TRBV5-1,TRBJ2-5,NA,16,NA
CASKGGGLAGDGNEQYF,TGTGCCAGCAAAGGGGGGGGGCTAGCGGGAGACGGGAACGAGCAGTACTTC,TRBV28,TRBJ2-7,TRBD2,17,NA
CASSFSGFNQPQHF,TGTGCCAGCAGTTTTTCAGGGTTCAATCAGCCCCAGCATTTT,TRBV28,TRBJ1-5,NA,14,NA
CASRRAGQGAAEAFF,TGTGCCAGTAGAAGAGCGGGACAGGGGGCCGCTGAAGCTTTCTTT,TRBV19,TRBJ1-1,TRBD1,15,few
CASSPRTGGSYNEQFF,TGTGCCAGCTCACCAAGGACAGGGGGCTCCTACAATGAGCAGTTCTTC,TRBV18,TRBJ2-1,TRBD1,16,NA
CASSPWGEVAFF,TGTGCCAGCAGCCCCTGGGGGGAAGTAGCTTTCTTT,TRBV13,TRBJ1-1,NA,12,NA
CASRGQGGRADTQYF,TGTGCCAGCAGGGGTCAGGGGGGCCGTGCAGATACGCAGTATTTT,TRBV2,TRBJ2-3,NA,15,NA
CASSYSGDRGYEQYF,TGTGCCAGCAGTTACTCAGGGGACAGGGGCTACGAGCAGTACTTC,TRBV6-7,TRBJ2-7,TRBD1,15,NA
CASSQDDVDRGQETQYF,TGCGCCAGCAGTCAAGATGACGTAGATAGGGGGCAAGAGACCCAGTACTTC,TRBV23-1,TRBJ2-5,NA,17,NA